These 29 T cell receptor beta chains originate from one sample sequenced in a study of cytomegalovirus exposure and HLA in healthy donors. 60 Vbeta and 13 Jbeta primers were used in PCR. Sequenced by immunoSEQ multiplex PCR; TCRdb stores in-frame clones only, minus some. This sample's table has under 50,000 clones. What was sequenced was PBMCs. All receptors derive from a male donor in good health and CMV-seronegative.

The chain carries TRBV5-1 and TRBJ1-1; D remains unclear. This CDR3 region has 13 residues. In germline, CDR1 is SGHRS, CDR2 YFSETQ. Between the trimmed V and J ends, which lost 0 bases and 5 bases, there was a span of 8 bases. This CDR3 is CASSLGQATEAFF. The CDR3, as DNA: TGCGCCAGCAGCTTGGGGCAGGCAACTGAAGCTTTCTTT.

This rearrangement joins TRBV11-2 to TRBJ2-5; 9 bases are a match to TRBD2. Unmatched junction bases numbered 12, after V lost 5 bases and J lost 5 bases. This CDR3 has 16 residues. The V gene's germline CDR1 is SGHAT and CDR2 FQNNGV. CDR3 loop: CASSPRASGVWETQYF. CDR3 nucleotides: TGTGCCAGCAGCCCTCGGGCTAGCGGGGTTTGGGAGACCCAGTACTTC.

The V and J genes are TRBV6-1 and TRBJ2-6; 8 nucleotides align to TRBD1. With 4 bases clipped from V and 0 bases from J, the junction kept 8 bases outside the gene matches. Germline-derived CDR1 and CDR2 are MNHNS and SASEGT. The CDR3 spans 18 residues. CDR3 sequence reads: CASSVGTGALSGANVLTF. The CDR3 nucleotides read TGTGCCAGCAGTGTAGGGACAGGAGCCCTCTCTGGGGCCAACGTCCTGACTTTC.

The V and J genes are TRBV5-6 and TRBJ1-1; the D gene is possibly TRBD1 (6 bases). This CDR3 spans 13 amino acids. V was pared by 5 bases and J by 5 bases, with 13 bases between. From germline, CDR1 is SGHDT and CDR2 YYEEEE. The CDR3 region is CASRRGIGTEAFF. The CDR3 bases are TGTGCCAGCAGAAGGGGGATTGGAACTGAAGCTTTCTTT.

V and J are TRBV2 and TRBJ1-2; 8 bases line up with TRBD1. J gave up 4 bases and V 5 bases, and 9 bases lay outside the gene matches. CDR1 is SNHLY and CDR2 is FYNNEI in the germline V gene. The CDR3 loop spans 15 amino acids. CDR3 sequence reads: CASSTTGDRSYGYTF. DNA of the CDR3: TGTGCCAGCAGTACGACAGGGGATCGGAGCTATGGCTACACCTTC.

The chain uses TRBV9 and TRBJ2-5; D is unresolved. The V gene lost 6 bases and the J gene lost 1 base, with 10 bases spanning the gap. The CDR3 extends over 13 amino acids. The germline gives CDR1 SGDLS, CDR2 YYNGEE. For the CDR3, the DNA is TGTGCCAGCAATACAGAGACCCAAGAGACCCAGTACTTC. It specifies CASNTETQETQYF.

The rearrangement links TRBV4-1 to TRBJ2-5; 8 bases are a match to TRBD2. The CDR3 is 16 amino acids. J gave up 4 bases and V 0 bases, and 7 bases lay outside the gene matches. Germline lookup yields CDR1 MGHRA and CDR2 YSYEKL. CDR3 residues: CASSQDGTRGRETQYF. CDR3 DNA: TGCGCCAGCAGCCAAGATGGGACTAGGGGTAGAGAGACCCAGTACTTC.

The chain is built from TRBV5-1 and TRBJ1-2; D is possibly TRBD1 (6 bases). Looked up from germline, CDR1 is SGHRS and CDR2 is YFSETQ. The CDR3 is 14 residues long. With 6 bases removed from V and 7 bases from J, the gap between germline ends came to 19 bases. The CDR3 nucleotides read TGCGCCAGCACCCTGACAGGCAGTTCTGGTGGCTACACCTTC. Amino acid sequence: CASTLTGSSGGYTF.

The chain joins TRBV6-1 to TRBJ1-2; maybe TRBD1 (5 bases). The CDR3 sequence is 13 residues long. Germline CDR1 and CDR2: MNHNS and SASEGT. The V and J ends lost 3 bases and 0 bases respectively, with 5 bases between them. The CDR3, as DNA: TGTGCCAGCAGTGACAGGGCTAACTATGGCTACACCTTC. Encoded protein: CASSDRANYGYTF.

The rearrangement links TRBV5-6 to TRBJ1-2; no clear D gene. The germline V and J ends were trimmed by 0 bases and 8 bases, with 14 bases remaining between them. This CDR3 has 14 residues. Germline V lookup: CDR1 SGHDT, CDR2 YYEEEE. CDR3 loop: CASSLGAASRGYTF. In DNA, the CDR3 is TGTGCCAGCAGCTTGGGAGCGGCCTCGAGAGGCTACACCTTC.

The CDR3 bases are TGTGCCAGCAATCACAGGGACTACGAGCAGTACTTC. Residues: CASNHRDYEQYF. This chain connects TRBV2 to TRBJ2-7; a possible D gene is TRBD1 (6 bases). The CDR3 is 12 residues long. The germline V gene has CDR1 SNHLY and CDR2 FYNNEI. V was shortened by 7 bases and J by 3 bases, with 10 bases between the two germline ends.

The chain couples TRBV19 to TRBJ1-3, with D tentatively TRBD1 (5 bases). Trimming cost V 4 bases and J 2 bases, with 6 bases left between them. This CDR3 is built from 13 residues. CDR1 LNHDA and CDR2 SQIVND come from the germline V gene (reference sequence). The DNA for the CDR3 is TGTGCCAGTAGTACGACAGCTGGAAACACCATATATTTT. This encodes CASSTTAGNTIYF.

The chain couples TRBV6-4 to TRBJ2-3, with 8 bases identical to TRBD1. Germline CDR1 is MRHNA and CDR2 is SNTAGT. The CDR3 is 14 residues long. The V segment lost 8 bases and the J segment 0 bases; nucleotides outside the gene matches: 4. DNA of the CDR3: TGTGCCAGCTCGCGGACAGGGAGCACAGATACGCAGTATTTT. Its protein is CASSRTGSTDTQYF.

The chain links TRBV7-9 to TRBJ2-7, with D tentatively TRBD1 (5 bases). The V gene lost 2 bases and the J gene lost 3 bases, with 14 bases spanning the gap. The V gene's germline CDR1 is SEHNR and CDR2 FQNEAQ (reference sequence). CDR3 length: 15 amino acids. CDR3 nucleotides: TGTGCCAGCAGCTTATTGGGGCAGGGTCTCTACGAGCAGTACTTC. This encodes CASSLLGQGLYEQYF.

The chain recombines TRBV6-5 with TRBJ1-2, with D possibly TRBD1 on 6 matching bases. Germline CDR1 MNHEY, CDR2 SVGAGI. The CDR3 is 15 residues long. The V end was cut by 0 bases, the J end by 6 bases, with 14 bases between. CDR3 coding DNA: TGTGCCAGCAGTTACTCGTACAGGGCTGAGGATGGCTACACCTTC. Protein sequence: CASSYSYRAEDGYTF.

The rearrangement links TRBV5-4 to TRBJ2-1; D may be TRBD1 (5 bases). V was trimmed by 0 bases and J by 3 bases, leaving 10 bases between them. The length of the CDR3 is 15 residues. CDR1 is SGHNT and CDR2 is YYREEE in the germline V gene (reference sequence). The CDR3 is CASSLGGQNYNEQFF. DNA of the CDR3: TGTGCCAGCAGCTTGGGGGGCCAGAACTACAATGAGCAGTTCTTC.

The gene calls are TRBV2 and TRBJ1-5; D not certain. The V gene's germline CDR1 is SNHLY and CDR2 FYNNEI. The V end was cut by 1 base, the J end by 5 bases, with 9 bases between. The CDR3 is 14 amino acids. CDR3 DNA: TGTGCCAGCAGTGAAGGTATGAGGGATCAGCCCCAGCATTTT. This codes for CASSEGMRDQPQHF.

CDR3 amino acids: CASGQGGYGYTF. CDR3 nucleotides: TGTGCCAGCGGCCAGGGGGGTTATGGCTACACCTTC. This chain joins TRBV2 and TRBJ1-2; TRBD1 matches at 7 bases. The CDR3 has 12 residues. Germline V CDR1 and CDR2: SNHLY, FYNNEI. Trimming at V came to 8 bases and at J to 5 bases, leaving 5 bases not matched to a gene. Looking up the rest from reference TRBV2 and TRBJ1-2 gives the full variable domain: EPEVTQTPSHQVTQMGQEVILRCVPISNHLYFYWYRQILGQKVEFLVSFYNNEISEKSEIFDDQFSVERPDGSNFTLKIRSTKLEDSAMYFCASGQGGYGYTFGSGTRLTVV.

The chain employs TRBV19 and TRBJ2-2; 9 nucleotides align to TRBD2. The CDR3 runs 15 residues. The V gene's germline CDR1 is LNHDA and CDR2 SQIVND (reference sequence). V lost 8 bases and J lost 2; bases outside the gene matches: 6. The DNA for the CDR3 is TGTGCCAGTCGGAGCGGGGGGCCTAACACCGGGGAGCTGTTTTTT. It specifies CASRSGGPNTGELFF.

The genes are TRBV6-6 and TRBJ2-5; TRBD1 matches 7 bases. TRBJ2-7 explains the end of the DNA better; the J call may be wrong. Germline-derived CDR1 and CDR2 are MNHNY and SVGAGI (reference sequence). The length of the CDR3 is 14 residues. CDR3 in DNA: TGTGCCAGCAGTTACTGGGACAGATTCGGCGAGCAGTACTTC. This translates into CASSYWDRFGEQYF.

The chain recombines TRBV5-4 with TRBJ2-2; TRBD2 matches 8 bases. The CDR3 sequence is 16 residues long. From germline, CDR1 is SGHNT and CDR2 YYREEE (reference sequence). The ends lost 0 bases at V and 0 bases at J; junction bases unmatched: 1. CDR3 bases: TGTGCCAGCAGCTTGGTTAGCGGGGCGAACACCGGGGAGCTGTTTTTT. Translated: CASSLVSGANTGELFF. The whole variable domain, remainder taken from reference TRBV5-4 and TRBJ2-2, is ETGVTQSPTHLIKTRGQQVTLRCSSQSGHNTVSWYQQALGQGPQFIFQYYREEENGRGNFPPRFSGLQFPNYSSELNVNALELDDSALYLCASSLVSGANTGELFFGEGSRLTVL.

The CDR3 region is CASSQEWTGAYEQYF. CDR3 DNA: TGCGCCAGCAGCCAAGAGTGGACAGGTGCCTACGAGCAGTACTTC. The V and J genes are TRBV4-1 and TRBJ2-7, with 7 nucleotides matching TRBD1. The CDR3 contains 15 residues. Trimming removed 0 bases from V and 2 bases from J; junction bases left unmatched: 4. CDR1 and CDR2 from the germline V gene are MGHRA and YSYEKL.

The V gene is TRBV9, the J gene TRBJ2-1, with 10 bases lining up with TRBD2. Trimming removed 0 bases from V and 7 bases from J; junction bases left unmatched: 4. Germline lookup yields CDR1 SGDLS and CDR2 YYNGEE. The CDR3 is 15 residues long. CDR3 DNA: TGTGCCAGCAGCGTAGGAGCTAGCGGGGGTAATGAGCAGTTCTTC. Translated: CASSVGASGGNEQFF.

The rearrangement links TRBV6-6 to TRBJ1-4; 7 nucleotides align to TRBD1. V was clipped by 5 bases and J by 5 bases; unmatched bases: 5. The CDR3 extends over 14 amino acids. From germline, CDR1 is MNHNY and CDR2 SVGAGI (reference sequence). The CDR3 DNA reads as TGTGCCAGCAGTAGGGGACAGAGGAATGAAAAACTGTTTTTT. Amino acid sequence: CASSRGQRNEKLFF.

The V and J genes are TRBV2 and TRBJ1-5, with D perhaps matching TRBD1 (5 bases). Germline assignment: CDR1 SNHLY and CDR2 FYNNEI. The CDR3 consists of 13 residues. Trimming removed 5 bases at V and 5 bases at J, with 10 bases between. The CDR3 bases are TGTGCCAGCAGTTCAGGGTCACATCAGCCCCAGCATTTT. Translating gives CASSSGSHQPQHF.

DNA of the CDR3: TGTGCCAGCAGTTTACAGGGATACGGCTACACCTTC. It translates to CASSLQGYGYTF. V and J are TRBV25-1 and TRBJ1-2; D might be TRBD1 (6 bases). This CDR3 comprises 12 residues. Germline assignment: CDR1 MGHDK and CDR2 SYGVNS. The V gene lost 5 bases and the J gene lost 8 bases, with 12 bases spanning the gap.

The rearrangement uses TRBV6-5 and TRBJ2-2; D unclear. V was shortened by 2 bases and J by 3 bases, with 7 bases between the two germline ends. The CDR3 has 14 amino acids. In germline, CDR1 is MNHEY, CDR2 SVGAGI. DNA for the CDR3: TGTGCCAGCAGTTACGGCGGCGACACCGGGGAGCTGTTTTTT. It encodes CASSYGGDTGELFF.

The chain uses TRBV6-5 and TRBJ2-3; 7 positions match TRBD2. V lost 8 bases to trimming and J lost 1 base; unmatched junction nucleotides: 6. Germline V gene data show CDR1 as MNHEY and CDR2 as SVGAGI. The CDR3 covers 14 residues. The CDR3 sequence is CASRRGRGTDTQYF. In DNA form, the CDR3 reads TGTGCCAGCCGGCGGGGGAGAGGCACAGATACGCAGTATTTT.

The rearrangement links TRBV5-6 to TRBJ2-2; perhaps TRBD2 as D (6 bases). Germline V gives CDR1 SGHDT, CDR2 YYEEEE. The length of the CDR3 is 16 residues. V was pared by 4 bases and J by 1 base, with 14 bases between. Written as DNA, the CDR3 is TGTGCCAGCAGCGGAGGGACTGATGGGAACACCGGGGAGCTGTTTTTT. Translating it yields CASSGGTDGNTGELFF.